The 18 T cell receptor beta chains below all came from one sample that was sequenced in a study of blood T cell repertoires in COVID-19. Profiled with immunoSEQ multiplex PCR; TCRdb holds only in-frame clones, not every one. The sample lists fewer than 200,000 clones, approximately 85% occurring once. The sequencing sample was made of peripheral blood. The receptor source for this set is a man aged 55 to 70 who had recovered from COVID-19.

This clone was counted only a few times. The chain joins TRBV4-3 to TRBJ1-6; D unclear. V was pared by 0 bases and J by 7 bases, with 10 bases between. The CDR3 covers 15 residues. CDR1 and CDR2 (germline): LGHNA, YSLEER. The DNA for the CDR3 is TGCGCCAGCAGCCAAGATGGGCAGTCCAATTCACCCCTCCACTTT. This codes for CASSQDGQSNSPLHF.

The V call is TRBV28, the J call TRBJ1-1; 7 bases agree with TRBD1. The ends lost 6 bases at V and 1 base at J; junction bases unmatched: 5. The CDR3 has 14 amino acids. Germline CDR1 MDHEN, CDR2 SYDVKM. CDR3 in amino acids: CASRGGQTNTEAFF. CDR3 DNA: TGTGCCAGCAGAGGGGGACAGACGAACACTGAAGCTTTCTTT.

For the CDR3, the DNA is TGTGCCAGCAGTTTTTTGTCAAACACTGAAGCTTTCTTT. It translates to CASSFLSNTEAFF. The V call is TRBV12-3 or TRBV12-4, the J call TRBJ1-1; D is undetermined. The CDR3 is 13 amino acids. Trimming shortened V by 3 bases and J by 2 bases, and 7 bases separated the two germline ends.

This clone showed up just once. In nucleotides, the CDR3 is TGTGCCAGCAGTTCCTCTGCTAGTTTAGGAGAGTACTTC. It is translated as CASSSSASLGEYF. The chain recombines TRBV6-2 or TRBV6-3 with TRBJ2-7; D gene uncertain. The CDR3 spans 13 residues. From germline, CDR1 is MNHEY and CDR2 SVGEGT. V was pared by 4 bases and J by 11 bases, with 18 bases between.

The chain has TRBV6-5 and TRBJ1-2; D remains ambiguous. CDR3 size: 10 residues. V was pared by 9 bases and J by 8 bases, with 10 bases between. CDR1 and CDR2 from the germline V gene are MNHEY and SVGAGI. CDR3 loop: CASFRVGYTF. As DNA, the CDR3 is TGTGCCAGTTTTCGTGTGGGCTACACCTTC.

The chain couples TRBV12-3 or TRBV12-4 to TRBJ2-3; D uncertain. The CDR3 is 13 amino acids. Deletions cut 2 bases from V and 2 bases from J, with 5 bases between. CDR3 bases: TGTGCCAGCAGTTTACAGTACACAGATACGCAGTATTTT. This encodes CASSLQYTDTQYF.

This clone occurred a few times. The chain recombines TRBV29-1 with TRBJ1-2, with TRBD1 as a possible D gene (5 bases). Germline assignment: CDR1 SQVTM and CDR2 ANQGSEA. The V and J ends lost 5 bases and 1 base respectively, with 11 bases between them. The CDR3 length is 13 residues. The CDR3, as DNA: TGCAGCGTTCCTTCCGACAGTAACTATGGCTACACCTTC. It encodes CSVPSDSNYGYTF.

The chain employs TRBV29-1 and TRBJ1-4; weak D call: TRBD1 (5 bases). Germline loops: CDR1 SQVTM, CDR2 ANQGSEA. The length of the CDR3 is 13 residues. Between the trimmed V and J ends, which lost 4 bases and 8 bases, there was a span of 14 bases. The CDR3 spells CSVGRVEGEKLFF. The CDR3, as DNA: TGCAGCGTTGGACGGGTGGAGGGGGAAAAACTGTTTTTT.

The chain recombines TRBV25-1 with TRBJ2-5; 7 bases are shared with TRBD1. V was pared by 5 bases and J by 5 bases, with 8 bases of the junction left unmatched. In germline, CDR1 is MGHDK, CDR2 SYGVNS. The CDR3 totals 14 residues. CDR3 amino acids: CASSLDRSTETQYF. CDR3 DNA sequence: TGTGCCAGCAGTCTGGACAGGTCCACTGAGACCCAGTACTTC.

This clone appeared a single time. J is TRBJ2-3 and V is TRBV6-5; D possibly corresponds to TRBD1 (5 bases). Germline-derived CDR1 and CDR2 are MNHEY and SVGAGI. V was shortened by 4 bases and J by 6 bases, with 11 bases between the two germline ends. This CDR3 has 13 amino acids. The CDR3 nucleotides read TGTGCCAGCAGTTTCACAAACAGGGATACGCAGTATTTT. It specifies CASSFTNRDTQYF.

This rearrangement joins TRBV30 to TRBJ1-1; D ambiguous. Per the germline V gene, CDR1 is GTSNPN and CDR2 is SVGIG (reference sequence). V dropped 0 bases and J dropped 0 bases, with 5 bases sitting between them. The CDR3 totals 13 residues. In DNA, the CDR3 is TGTGCCTGGAGTGTAACTCTGAACACTGAAGCTTTCTTT. Encoded protein: CAWSVTLNTEAFF. Full variable domain (rest looked up from reference TRBV30 and TRBJ1-1): SQTIHQWPATLVQPVGSPLSLECTVEGTSNPNLYWYRQAAGRGLQLLFYSVGIGQISSEVPQNLSASRPQDRQFILSSKKLLLSDSGFYLCAWSVTLNTEAFFGQGTRLTVV.

V gene TRBV15 combines with J gene TRBJ1-1, with D maybe TRBD1 (5 bases). V shed 8 bases and J shed 5 bases, with 15 bases lying between them. CDR3 size: 13 residues. Germline CDR1 is LNHNV and CDR2 is YYDKDF (reference sequence). As DNA, the CDR3 is TGTGCCACCTTACCCAGGGAATCTACTGAAGCTTTCTTT. Amino acid sequence: CATLPRESTEAFF.

V and J are TRBV18 and TRBJ1-5; TRBD1 is a possible D gene (5 bases). Germline V lookup: CDR1 KGHSH, CDR2 LQKENI. The CDR3 spans 13 residues. The V end lost 4 bases, the J end lost 8 bases, and 12 bases lay between the germline ends. The DNA for the CDR3 is TGTGCCAGCTCACGGGGGGGAGTGGAGCCCCAGCATTTT. Amino acid sequence: CASSRGGVEPQHF.

This clone occurred once. The V and J genes are TRBV6-4 and TRBJ1-1, with D uncertain. The CDR3 is 13 amino acids. Trimming left V 5 bases short and J 1 base short, with 8 bases between. Germline CDR1 is MRHNA and CDR2 is SNTAGT. The CDR3 coding sequence is TGTGCCAGCAGTAGCCTTCCGAACACTGAAGCTTTCTTT. It is translated as CASSSLPNTEAFF.

This clone has just one count. V and J are TRBV28 and TRBJ1-5, with 11 bases lining up with TRBD1. Unmatched junction bases numbered 5, after V lost 7 bases and J lost 6 bases. CDR3 length equals 14 residues. The germline CDR1 and CDR2 sequences are MDHEN and SYDVKM. CDR3 sequence reads: CASNPGQGVQPQHF. DNA of the CDR3: TGTGCCAGCAACCCGGGACAGGGGGTTCAGCCCCAGCATTTT.

The chain carries TRBV6-1 and TRBJ1-2, with D maybe TRBD1 (6 bases). The CDR3 has 14 amino acids. Trimming took off 1 base at V and 6 bases at J, with 12 bases between the two ends. Germline assignment: CDR1 MNHNS and CDR2 SASEGT. The CDR3 sequence is CASSEGGGLDGYTF. CDR3 DNA: TGTGCCAGCAGTGAAGGGGGGGGGCTCGATGGCTACACCTTC.

The chain is built from TRBV25-1 and TRBJ1-4, with TRBD1 matching over 8 bases. The ends lost 1 base at V and 2 bases at J; junction bases unmatched: 3. The CDR3 totals 16 residues. Germline loops: CDR1 MGHDK, CDR2 SYGVNS. As DNA, the CDR3 is TGTGCCAGCAGTGAATTCCCAGGGGGCACTAATGAAAAACTGTTTTTT. Its translation is CASSEFPGGTNEKLFF.

V usage is TRBV5-6 and J usage is TRBJ2-5, with TRBD1 as a possible D gene (5 bases). This CDR3 region has 14 residues. V gave up 4 bases and J gave up 2 bases, with 12 bases separating them. Germline lookup yields CDR1 SGHDT and CDR2 YYEEEE. CDR3 region: CASSRTNIQETQYF. The DNA for the CDR3 is TGTGCCAGCAGCCGGACAAACATTCAAGAGACCCAGTACTTC.